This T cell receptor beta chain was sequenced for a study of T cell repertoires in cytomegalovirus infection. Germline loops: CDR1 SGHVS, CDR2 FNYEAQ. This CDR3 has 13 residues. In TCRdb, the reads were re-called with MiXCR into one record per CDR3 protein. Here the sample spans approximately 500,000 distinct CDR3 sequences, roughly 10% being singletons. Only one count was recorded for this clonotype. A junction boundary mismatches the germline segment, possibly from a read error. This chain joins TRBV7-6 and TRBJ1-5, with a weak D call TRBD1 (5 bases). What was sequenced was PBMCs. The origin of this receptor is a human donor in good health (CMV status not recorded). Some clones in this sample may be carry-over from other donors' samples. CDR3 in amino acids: CASSFGGHQPHHF. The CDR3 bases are TGTGCCAGCAGCTTCGGGGGTCATCAGCCCCATCATTTT. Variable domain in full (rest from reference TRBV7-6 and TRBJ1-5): GAGVSQSPRYKVTKRGQDVALRCDPISGHVSLYWYRQALGQGPEFLTYFNYEAQQDKSGLPNDRFSAERPEGSISTLTIQRTEQRDSAMYRCASSFGGHQPHHFGDGTRLSIL.